This TCR beta chain was profiled in a study of shared clonotypes between healthy human individuals. Findings and limits, study-wide: The expectation was that sequencing depth would affect clonotype sharing among donors.

Looked up from germline, CDR1 is KGHSH and CDR2 is LQKENI. CDR3 length: 13 residues. Notes on this clone: Its antigen is currently unknown. A junction boundary mismatches the germline segment, possibly from a read error.

The assay was immunoSEQ multiplex PCR, and TCRdb's table has in-frame clones only and misses some. The sample includes around 1.4 million clones, approximately 98.5% of them seen just once. The rearrangement links TRBV18 to TRBJ2-7, with TRBD2 matching 7 bases. Sequenced sample: naive CD4+ T cells sorted from blood. As to subset: CD45RA+ positively selected. This TCR came from a man under 40 in good health. The CDR3 here is CASSPREDRYPGF. CDR3 in DNA: TGTGCCAGCTCACCCCGGGAGGACCGATATCCAGGGTTC.